This record covers a single TCR beta chain. What it recognizes is unknown. Trimming removed 5 bases from V and 7 bases from J; junction bases left unmatched: 14. This CDR3 contains 17 residues. CDR1 is SGDLS, CDR2 YYNGEE, per germline. TCRdb independently ran MiXCR on the reads; one entry per CDR3 protein. Of roughly 180,000 distinct CDR3 sequences in the sample, about a fifth were seen once. This specimen comes from a study of T cell repertoires in cytomegalovirus infection. Study context: Selected CMV epitopes included recently identified HLA-C-restricted ones as well as well-studied HLA-B-restricted ones. Study-level results: The ex vivo response was dominated by HLA-C-restricted CMV-specific TCR beta clonotypes.

This chain joins TRBV9 and TRBJ2-2; TRBD1 matches 10 bases. This receptor was identified in a human donor in good health (CMV status not recorded). Some clones in this sample may be carry-over from other donors' samples. This material consisted of CD8+ T cells from cultured PBMCs, taken from culture after CMV antigen stimulation. In DNA form, the CDR3 reads TGTGCCAGCAGTGCTGGGACAGGGGACCTCTGGGGCGGGGAGCTGTTTTTT. Its protein product is CASSAGTGDLWGGELFF.